This TCR beta chain was sequenced during a study of T cell responses to AZD1222 COVID-19 vaccine. Germline V gives CDR1 SGHKS, CDR2 YYEKEE (reference sequence). V was clipped by 0 bases and J by 5 bases, with 23 bases between them. This CDR3 has 18 amino acids. Study conclusions and caveats: There were vaccine-associated CD4 TCRs across spike, dominant at 160-218 and 743-854. The donors showed a predominance of white British ancestry and of females, with possible underestimation of clonal diversity. Repertoire sampling happened only post peak T cell response. Of the AZD1222 recipients, only five to seven were seropositive at baseline.

With respect to this clone: As yet, its antigen is unknown.

The data were produced by immunoSEQ multiplex PCR, yet TCRdb's version contains in-frame clones alone and is incomplete. Counted here are 180,000 or so clones, 94% occurring once; the ten biggest clones make up 0.6% to 0.7%. The sequence was collected from an adult in good health. The chain links TRBV5-5 to TRBJ1-1; D gene unclear. Sequences were derived from peripheral blood, sampled on day 0 of AZD1222 vaccination. CDR3 loop: CASSLEPVRVSSKTEAFF. The CDR3, as DNA: TGTGCCAGCAGCTTGGAACCCGTCCGTGTTTCGAGCAAGACTGAAGCTTTCTTT.